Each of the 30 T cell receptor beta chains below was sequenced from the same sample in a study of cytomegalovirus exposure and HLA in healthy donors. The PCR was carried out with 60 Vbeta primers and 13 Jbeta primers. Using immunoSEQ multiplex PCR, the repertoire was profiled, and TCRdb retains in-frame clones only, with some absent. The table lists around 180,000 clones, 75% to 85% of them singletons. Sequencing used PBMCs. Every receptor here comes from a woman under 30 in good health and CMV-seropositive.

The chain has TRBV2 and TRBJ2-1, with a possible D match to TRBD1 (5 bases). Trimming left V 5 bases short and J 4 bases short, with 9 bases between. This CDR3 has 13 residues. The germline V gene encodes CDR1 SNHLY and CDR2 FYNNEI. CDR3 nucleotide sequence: TGTGCCAGCAGTAACAAGGGGTACAATGAGCAGTTCTTC. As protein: CASSNKGYNEQFF.

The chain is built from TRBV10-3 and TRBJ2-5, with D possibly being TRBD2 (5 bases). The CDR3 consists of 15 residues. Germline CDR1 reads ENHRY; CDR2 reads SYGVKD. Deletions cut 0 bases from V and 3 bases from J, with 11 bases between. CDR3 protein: CAISESGNSEETQYF. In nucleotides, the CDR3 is TGTGCCATCAGTGAGTCGGGGAATAGCGAAGAGACCCAGTACTTC.

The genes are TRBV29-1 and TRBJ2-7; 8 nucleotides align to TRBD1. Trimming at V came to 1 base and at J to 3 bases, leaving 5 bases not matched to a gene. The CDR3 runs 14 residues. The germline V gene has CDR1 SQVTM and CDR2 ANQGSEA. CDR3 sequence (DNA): TGCAGCGTTGAAGGACAGGGGTCTAGCTACGAGCAGTACTTC. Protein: CSVEGQGSSYEQYF.

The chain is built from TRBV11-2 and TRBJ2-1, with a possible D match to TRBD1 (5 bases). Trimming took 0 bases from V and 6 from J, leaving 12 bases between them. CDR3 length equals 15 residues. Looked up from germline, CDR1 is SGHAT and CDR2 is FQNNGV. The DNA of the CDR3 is TGTGCCAGCAGCTTAGATGGGGCTCTTTCCAATGAGCAGTTCTTC. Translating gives CASSLDGALSNEQFF.

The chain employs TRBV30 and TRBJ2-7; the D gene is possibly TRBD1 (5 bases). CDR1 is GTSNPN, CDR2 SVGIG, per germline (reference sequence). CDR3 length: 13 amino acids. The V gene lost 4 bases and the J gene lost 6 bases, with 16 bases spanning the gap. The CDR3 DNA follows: TGTGCCTGGAATTGGGGTCAGGGTGGCGAGCAGTACTTC. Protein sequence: CAWNWGQGGEQYF.

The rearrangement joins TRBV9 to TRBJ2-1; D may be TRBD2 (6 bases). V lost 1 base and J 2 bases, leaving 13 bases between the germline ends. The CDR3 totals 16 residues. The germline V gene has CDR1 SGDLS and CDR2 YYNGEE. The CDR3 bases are TGTGCCAGCAGCGTACAATCCGGGGGAGCCTACAATGAGCAGTTCTTC. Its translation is CASSVQSGGAYNEQFF.

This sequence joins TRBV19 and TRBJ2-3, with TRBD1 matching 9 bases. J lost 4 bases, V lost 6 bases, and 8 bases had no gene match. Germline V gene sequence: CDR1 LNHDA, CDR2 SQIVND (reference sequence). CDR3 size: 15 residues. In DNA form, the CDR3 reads TGTGCCAGTAGGGGCCCGGGACAGGGCTCAGATACGCAGTATTTT. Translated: CASRGPGQGSDTQYF.

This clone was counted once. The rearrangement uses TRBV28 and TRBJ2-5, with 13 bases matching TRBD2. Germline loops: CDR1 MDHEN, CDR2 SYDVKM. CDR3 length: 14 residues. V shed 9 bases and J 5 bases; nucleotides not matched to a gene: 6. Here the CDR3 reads CASGLAGALETQYF. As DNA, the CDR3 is TGTGCCAGTGGACTAGCGGGGGCTCTCGAGACCCAGTACTTC.

The DNA of the CDR3 is TGTGCCAGCAGTGACTCGAGGTTGGCCGGACGGCGGGCTGAGCAGTACGTC. This sequence encodes CASSDSRLAGRRAEQYV. V usage is TRBV6-4 and J usage is TRBJ2-7, with D maybe TRBD2 (5 bases). V shed 0 bases and J shed 7 bases, with 22 bases lying between them. This CDR3 comprises 17 residues. Looked up from germline, CDR1 is MRHNA and CDR2 is SNTAGT.

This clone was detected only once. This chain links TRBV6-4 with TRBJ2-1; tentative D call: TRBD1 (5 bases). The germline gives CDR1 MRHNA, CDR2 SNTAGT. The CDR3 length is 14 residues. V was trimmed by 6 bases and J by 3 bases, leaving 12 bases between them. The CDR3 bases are TGTGCCAGCAGACCAGGGCTTAACTACAATGAGCAGTTCTTC. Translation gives CASRPGLNYNEQFF.

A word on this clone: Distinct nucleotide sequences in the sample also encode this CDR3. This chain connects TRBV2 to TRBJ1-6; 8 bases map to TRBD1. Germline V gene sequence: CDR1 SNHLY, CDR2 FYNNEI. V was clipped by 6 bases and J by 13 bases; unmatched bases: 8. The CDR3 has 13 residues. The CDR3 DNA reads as TGTGCCAGCAGCGAAAGACAGGGGCCCCCCCTCCACTTT. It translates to CASSERQGPPLHF.

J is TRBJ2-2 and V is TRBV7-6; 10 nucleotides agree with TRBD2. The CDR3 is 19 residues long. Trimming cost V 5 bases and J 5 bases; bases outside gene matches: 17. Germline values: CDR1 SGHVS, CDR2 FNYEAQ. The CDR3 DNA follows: TGTGCCAGCAGCCAAAACACACCGGCTAGCGGGGGAAGAACCGGGGAGCTGTTTTTT. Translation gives CASSQNTPASGGRTGELFF. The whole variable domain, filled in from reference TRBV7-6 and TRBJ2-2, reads GAGVSQSPRYKVTKRGQDVALRCDPISGHVSLYWYRQALGQGPEFLTYFNYEAQQDKSGLPNDRFSAERPEGSISTLTIQRTEQRDSAMYRCASSQNTPASGGRTGELFFGEGSRLTVL.

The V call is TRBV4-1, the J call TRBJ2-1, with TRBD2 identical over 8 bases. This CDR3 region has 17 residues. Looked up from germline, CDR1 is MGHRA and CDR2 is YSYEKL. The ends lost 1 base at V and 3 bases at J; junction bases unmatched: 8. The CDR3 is CASSQGKGGGNYNEQFF. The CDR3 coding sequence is TGCGCCAGCAGCCAAGGGAAGGGCGGGGGGAACTACAATGAGCAGTTCTTC.

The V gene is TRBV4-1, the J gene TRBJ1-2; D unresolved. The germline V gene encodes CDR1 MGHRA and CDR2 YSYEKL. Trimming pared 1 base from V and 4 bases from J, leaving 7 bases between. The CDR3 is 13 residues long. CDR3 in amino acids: CASSQGQFYGYTF. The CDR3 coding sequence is TGCGCCAGCAGCCAAGGGCAATTCTATGGCTACACCTTC.

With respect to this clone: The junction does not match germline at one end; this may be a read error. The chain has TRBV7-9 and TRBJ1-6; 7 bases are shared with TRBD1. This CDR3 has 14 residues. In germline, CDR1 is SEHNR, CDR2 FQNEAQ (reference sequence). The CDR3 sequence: CSSAPVQGVSPLHF. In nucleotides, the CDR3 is TGTTCCAGCGCCCCCGTCCAGGGGGTTTCACCCCTCCACTTT.

This chain's CDR3 is CASSYGGGAGDTQYF. In DNA form, the CDR3 reads TGCGCCAGCAGTTATGGCGGGGGGGCGGGAGATACGCAGTATTTT. The chain couples TRBV5-1 to TRBJ2-3; the match to TRBD2 covers 9 bases. V was clipped by 5 bases and J by 5 bases; unmatched bases: 9. CDR1 and CDR2 from the germline V gene are SGHRS and YFSETQ. The CDR3 loop spans 15 amino acids.

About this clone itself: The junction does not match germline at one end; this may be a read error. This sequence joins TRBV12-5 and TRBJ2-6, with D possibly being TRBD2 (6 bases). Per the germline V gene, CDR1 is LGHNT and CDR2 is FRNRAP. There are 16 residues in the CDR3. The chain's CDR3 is CASGLVRDSGANGLTF. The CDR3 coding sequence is TGTGCTAGTGGTTTGGTACGGGACTCTGGGGCCAACGGCCTGACTTTC.

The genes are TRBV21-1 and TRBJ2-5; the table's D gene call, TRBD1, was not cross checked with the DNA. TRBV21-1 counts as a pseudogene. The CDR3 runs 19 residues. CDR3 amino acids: CASSKNGFGSPRTEETQYF. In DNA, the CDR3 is TGTGCCAGCAGCAAAAACGGGTTTGGATCGCCGAGGACAGAAGAGACCCAGTACTTC.

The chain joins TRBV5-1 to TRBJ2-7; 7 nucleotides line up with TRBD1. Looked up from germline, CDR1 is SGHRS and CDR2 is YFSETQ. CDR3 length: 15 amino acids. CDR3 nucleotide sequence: TGCGCCAGCAGCTTGGAGGGGGCCCACCTCTACGGGCAGTACGTC. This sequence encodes CASSLEGAHLYGQYV.

The CDR3 coding sequence is TGTGCCTGGAGTGGAGGGGGGGCCGGGGAGCTGTTTTTT. It is translated as CAWSGGGAGELFF. The chain is built from TRBV30 and TRBJ2-2; tentative D call: TRBD2 (7 bases). This CDR3 spans 13 amino acids. Germline V gene data show CDR1 as GTSNPN and CDR2 as SVGIG (reference sequence). V was pared by 1 base and J by 6 bases, with 9 bases between.

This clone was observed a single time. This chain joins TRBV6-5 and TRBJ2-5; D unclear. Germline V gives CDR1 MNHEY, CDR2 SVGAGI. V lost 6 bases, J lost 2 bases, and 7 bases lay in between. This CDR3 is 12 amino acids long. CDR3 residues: CASRDTQETQYF. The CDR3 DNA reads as TGTGCCAGCAGAGATACTCAAGAGACCCAGTACTTC.

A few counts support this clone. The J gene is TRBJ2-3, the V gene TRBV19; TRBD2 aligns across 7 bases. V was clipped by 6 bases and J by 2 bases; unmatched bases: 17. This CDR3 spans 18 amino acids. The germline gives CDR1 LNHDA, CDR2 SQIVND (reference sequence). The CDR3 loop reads CASSPILGSGAITDTQYF. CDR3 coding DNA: TGTGCCAGTAGCCCAATCTTGGGCAGCGGGGCAATCACAGATACGCAGTATTTT.

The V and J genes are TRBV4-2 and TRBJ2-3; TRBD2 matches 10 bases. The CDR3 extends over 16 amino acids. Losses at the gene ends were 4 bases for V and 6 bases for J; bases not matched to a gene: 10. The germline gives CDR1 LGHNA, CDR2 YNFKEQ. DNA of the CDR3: TGTGCCAGCAGCCCTCAGCGGGGGGGCCCGTTCGATACGCAGTATTTT. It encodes CASSPQRGGPFDTQYF.

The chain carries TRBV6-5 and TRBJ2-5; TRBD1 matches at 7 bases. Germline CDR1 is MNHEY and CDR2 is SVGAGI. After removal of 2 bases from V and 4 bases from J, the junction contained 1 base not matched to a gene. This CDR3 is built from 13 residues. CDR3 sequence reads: CASSYRDRETQYF. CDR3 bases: TGTGCCAGCAGTTACCGGGACAGAGAGACCCAGTACTTC.

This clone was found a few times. The CDR3 loop is CASSINTGGAASYGYTF. In nucleotides, the CDR3 is TGTGCCAGTAGTATAAATACGGGAGGGGCCGCCTCCTATGGCTACACCTTC. The V and J genes are TRBV19 and TRBJ1-2; TRBD1 might be the D (5 bases). V dropped 2 bases and J dropped 4 bases, with 20 bases sitting between them. CDR1 and CDR2 from the germline V gene are LNHDA and SQIVND (reference sequence). The CDR3 contains 17 residues.

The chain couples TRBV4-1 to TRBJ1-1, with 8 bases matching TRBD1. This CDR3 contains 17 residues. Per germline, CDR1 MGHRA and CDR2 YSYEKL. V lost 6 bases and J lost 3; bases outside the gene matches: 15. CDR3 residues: CASRKGTGESRYTEAFF. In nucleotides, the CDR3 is TGCGCCAGCAGAAAAGGGACAGGCGAATCCAGATACACTGAAGCTTTCTTT.

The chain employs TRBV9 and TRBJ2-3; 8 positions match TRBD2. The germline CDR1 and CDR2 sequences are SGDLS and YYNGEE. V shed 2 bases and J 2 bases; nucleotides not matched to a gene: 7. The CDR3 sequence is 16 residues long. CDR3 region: CASSVGAGGPTDTQYF. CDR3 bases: TGTGCCAGCAGCGTTGGTGCGGGGGGCCCCACAGATACGCAGTATTTT.

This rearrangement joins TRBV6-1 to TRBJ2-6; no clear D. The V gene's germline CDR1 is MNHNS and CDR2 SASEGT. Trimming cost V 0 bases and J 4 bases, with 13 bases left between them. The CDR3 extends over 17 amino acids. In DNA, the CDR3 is TGTGCCAGCAGTGAAGCTACAGTCGTATCCGGGGCCAACGTCCTGACTTTC. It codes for CASSEATVVSGANVLTF.

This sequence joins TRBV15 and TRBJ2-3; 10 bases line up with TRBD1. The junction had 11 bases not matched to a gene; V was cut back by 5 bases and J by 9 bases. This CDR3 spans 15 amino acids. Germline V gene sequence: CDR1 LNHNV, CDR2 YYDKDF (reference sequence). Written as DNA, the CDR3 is TGTGCCACCAGCGGGACAGGGGCTATCTACGACACGCAGTATTTT. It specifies CATSGTGAIYDTQYF.

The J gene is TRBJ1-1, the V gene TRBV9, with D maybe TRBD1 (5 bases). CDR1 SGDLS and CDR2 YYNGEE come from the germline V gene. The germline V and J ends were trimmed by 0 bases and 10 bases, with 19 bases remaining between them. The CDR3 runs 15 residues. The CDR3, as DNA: TGTGCCAGCAGCGTAGGTGAGACGGGCCGCGGGGGAGCTTTCTTT. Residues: CASSVGETGRGGAFF.